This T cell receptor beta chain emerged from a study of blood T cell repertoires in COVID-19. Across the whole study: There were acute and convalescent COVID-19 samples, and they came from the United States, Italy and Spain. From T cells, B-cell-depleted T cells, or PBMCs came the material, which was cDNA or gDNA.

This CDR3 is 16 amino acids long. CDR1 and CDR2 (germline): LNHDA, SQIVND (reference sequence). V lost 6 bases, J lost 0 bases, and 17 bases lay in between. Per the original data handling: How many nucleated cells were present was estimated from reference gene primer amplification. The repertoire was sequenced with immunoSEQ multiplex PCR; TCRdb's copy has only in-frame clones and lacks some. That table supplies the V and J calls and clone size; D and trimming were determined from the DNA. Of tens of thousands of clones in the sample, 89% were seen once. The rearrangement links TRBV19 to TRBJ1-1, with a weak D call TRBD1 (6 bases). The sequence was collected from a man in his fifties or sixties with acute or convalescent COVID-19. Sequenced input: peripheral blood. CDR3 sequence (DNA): TGTGCCAGTAGGCTACAGGGCCGGGACATGAACACTGAAGCTTTCTTT. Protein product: CASRLQGRDMNTEAFF.